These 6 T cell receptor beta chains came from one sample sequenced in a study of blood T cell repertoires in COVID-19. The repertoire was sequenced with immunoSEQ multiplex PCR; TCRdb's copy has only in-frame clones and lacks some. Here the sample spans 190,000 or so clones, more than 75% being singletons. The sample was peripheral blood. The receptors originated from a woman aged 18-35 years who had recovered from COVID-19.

CDR3 region: CASRGQNAYEQYF. The CDR3 coding sequence is TGTGCCAGCAGGGGACAGAACGCCTACGAGCAGTACTTC. This chain connects TRBV27 to TRBJ2-7; the match to TRBD1 covers 7 bases. The V segment lost 6 bases and the J segment 2 bases; nucleotides outside the gene matches: 4. Germline V gives CDR1 MNHEY, CDR2 SMNVEV (reference sequence). The CDR3 is 13 residues long.

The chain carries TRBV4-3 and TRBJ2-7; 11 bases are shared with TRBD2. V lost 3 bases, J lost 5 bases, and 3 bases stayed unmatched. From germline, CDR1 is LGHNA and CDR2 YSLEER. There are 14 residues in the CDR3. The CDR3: CASSHLAGGDEQYF. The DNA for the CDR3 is TGCGCCAGCAGCCATCTAGCGGGGGGTGACGAGCAGTACTTC.

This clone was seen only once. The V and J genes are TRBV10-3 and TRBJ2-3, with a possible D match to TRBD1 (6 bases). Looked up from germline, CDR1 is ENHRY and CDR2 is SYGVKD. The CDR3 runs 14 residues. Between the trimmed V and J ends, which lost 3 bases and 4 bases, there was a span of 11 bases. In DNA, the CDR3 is TGTGCCATCAGTGATAAACAGGGATCAGATACGCAGTATTTT. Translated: CAISDKQGSDTQYF.

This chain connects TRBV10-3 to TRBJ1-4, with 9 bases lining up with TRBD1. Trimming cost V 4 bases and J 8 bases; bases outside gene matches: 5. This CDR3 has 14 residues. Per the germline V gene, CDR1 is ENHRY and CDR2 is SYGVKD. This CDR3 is CAISAGDRVEKLFF. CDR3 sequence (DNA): TGTGCCATCAGTGCAGGGGACAGGGTGGAAAAACTGTTTTTT.

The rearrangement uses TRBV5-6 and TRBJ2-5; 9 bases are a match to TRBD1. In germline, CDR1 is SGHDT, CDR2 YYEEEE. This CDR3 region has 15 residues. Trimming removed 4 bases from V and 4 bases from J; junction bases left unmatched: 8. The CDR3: CASSLRQGGSETQYF. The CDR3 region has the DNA TGTGCCAGCAGCCTAAGACAGGGGGGATCAGAGACCCAGTACTTC.

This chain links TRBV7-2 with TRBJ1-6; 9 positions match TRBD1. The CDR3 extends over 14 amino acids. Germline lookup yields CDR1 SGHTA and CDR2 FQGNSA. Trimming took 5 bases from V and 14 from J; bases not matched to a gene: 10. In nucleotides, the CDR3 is TGTGCCAGCAGCGAAGGTGGGACAGGGCCTGCCCTCCACTTT. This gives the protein CASSEGGTGPALHF.